The 32 T cell receptor beta chains below come from one sample, sequenced in a study of cytomegalovirus exposure and HLA in healthy donors. The PCR was carried out with 60 Vbeta primers and 13 Jbeta primers. Assay: immunoSEQ multiplex PCR; the TCRdb copy retains only in-frame clones and omits some. The repertoire shows 150,000 to 250,000 clones; the top ten hold approximately 0.74%. Sequencing was performed on PBMCs. Receptor source: a boy younger than 18 in good health and CMV-seronegative.

The rearrangement links TRBV6-5 to TRBJ1-1; D perhaps matches TRBD1 (6 bases). V shed 0 bases and J shed 2 bases, with 10 bases lying between them. The germline CDR1 and CDR2 sequences are MNHEY and SVGAGI. The CDR3 spans 15 residues. The CDR3 DNA reads as TGTGCCAGCAGTTACTCTTCACAGGGAAACACTGAAGCTTTCTTT. Residues: CASSYSSQGNTEAFF.

This chain uses TRBV11-2 with TRBJ2-5, with 11 bases lining up with TRBD1. The CDR3 contains 17 residues. J gave up 5 bases and V 3 bases, and 11 bases lay outside the gene matches. Per germline, CDR1 SGHAT and CDR2 FQNNGV. The CDR3 here is CASSFRGDRGSGETQYF. The CDR3, as DNA: TGTGCCAGCAGCTTTAGGGGGGACAGGGGGTCCGGGGAGACCCAGTACTTC.

The rearrangement uses TRBV7-6 and TRBJ2-3; 9 bases map to TRBD2. The CDR3 has 19 residues. The trim removed 3 bases at V and 6 bases at J, leaving 19 bases unmatched. The V gene's germline CDR1 is SGHVS and CDR2 FNYEAQ. DNA of the CDR3: TGTGCCAGCAGCTTCCCGTTGCGGGGGGGCCTACGCGGTTGGGATACGCAGTATTTT. Its protein is CASSFPLRGGLRGWDTQYF.

This sequence joins TRBV28 and TRBJ1-3, with D possibly TRBD1 on 5 matching bases. Germline V gives CDR1 MDHEN, CDR2 SYDVKM. With 8 bases removed from V and 0 bases from J, the gap between germline ends came to 11 bases. The CDR3 covers 14 residues. CDR3 in DNA: TGTGCCAGCGGGGGGGAGGGCTCTGGAAACACCATATATTTT. It codes for CASGGEGSGNTIYF.

The chain recombines TRBV5-4 with TRBJ2-5; tentatively, D is TRBD2 (6 bases). CDR3 length: 14 amino acids. Germline assignment: CDR1 SGHNT and CDR2 YYREEE (reference sequence). Trimming stripped 4 bases from V and 5 bases from J, with 15 bases between. CDR3 amino acids: CASSPAGGKETQYF. CDR3 bases: TGTGCCAGCAGCCCGGCCGGGGGAAAGGAGACCCAGTACTTC.

V is TRBV27 and J is TRBJ2-7; 7 bases map to TRBD2. CDR3 length: 14 amino acids. Germline V CDR1 and CDR2: MNHEY, SMNVEV (reference sequence). J was trimmed by 2 bases and V by 7 bases; bases with no gene match: 8. CDR3 bases: TGTGCCAGCAATTTCCGCGCGGGGGCCTACGAGCAGTACTTC. As protein: CASNFRAGAYEQYF.

The chain couples TRBV15 to TRBJ1-4, with 7 bases identical to TRBD1. Germline V CDR1 and CDR2: LNHNV, YYDKDF (reference sequence). CDR3 length: 15 residues. J lost 5 bases, V lost 5 bases, and 8 bases had no gene match. The CDR3 nucleotides are TGTGCCACCAGCGCTCGACAGGGCGCAAATGAAAAACTGTTTTTT. Translation: CATSARQGANEKLFF.

About this clone itself: The same CDR3 also results from other DNA sequences found in this sample. This sequence joins TRBV6-5 and TRBJ2-5; 12 bases fit TRBD2. The CDR3 has 15 residues. Germline V gives CDR1 MNHEY, CDR2 SVGAGI. Germline trimming cut 3 bases from V and 4 bases from J; bases unmatched to any gene: 3. DNA of the CDR3: TGTGCCAGCAGTTATCTAGCGGGGGGGAGAGAGACCCAGTACTTC. This sequence encodes CASSYLAGGRETQYF.

The V gene is TRBV7-2, the J gene TRBJ2-1, with TRBD2 identical over 12 bases. The germline CDR1 and CDR2 sequences are SGHTA and FQGNSA. Trimming at V came to 6 bases and at J to 7 bases, leaving 7 bases not matched to a gene. The CDR3 loop spans 15 amino acids. CDR3 sequence: CASSSSGGAGNEQFF. The CDR3 DNA sequence: TGTGCCAGCAGTTCTAGCGGGGGGGCCGGAAATGAGCAGTTCTTC.

With respect to this clone: Other nucleotide sequences from this sample produce the same CDR3. The chain joins TRBV5-1 to TRBJ2-1; 12 positions match TRBD2. From germline, CDR1 is SGHRS and CDR2 YFSETQ. Trimming cost V 4 bases and J 4 bases; bases outside gene matches: 3. There are 15 residues in the CDR3. The CDR3 DNA follows: TGCGCCAGCAGCCCCGGACTAGCGGGGTACAATGAGCAGTTCTTC. Translation gives CASSPGLAGYNEQFF. The full variable domain, rest sourced from reference TRBV5-1 and TRBJ2-1, is KAGVTQTPRYLIKTRGQQVTLSCSPISGHRSVSWYQQTPGQGLQFLFEYFSETQRNKGNFPGRFSGRQFSNSRSEMNVSTLELGDSALYLCASSPGLAGYNEQFFGPGTRLTVL.

The chain combines TRBV4-1 with TRBJ1-4; D possibly corresponds to TRBD1 (5 bases). CDR1 and CDR2 from the germline V gene are MGHRA and YSYEKL. V lost 3 bases and J lost 7, with 12 bases in between. The CDR3 spans 14 residues. CDR3 loop: CASSQPWQGEKLFF. Here the CDR3 DNA reads TGCGCCAGCAGCCAGCCCTGGCAGGGTGAAAAACTGTTTTTT.

CDR3 amino acids: CASTGTRGRYNEQFF. DNA of the CDR3: TGTGCCAGCACCGGGACGCGGGGGCGATACAATGAGCAGTTCTTC. The V and J genes are TRBV6-1 and TRBJ2-1, with D perhaps TRBD2 (7 bases). The CDR3 consists of 15 residues. From germline, CDR1 is MNHNS and CDR2 SASEGT. Trimming left V 7 bases short and J 4 bases short, with 17 bases between.

V is TRBV21-1 and J is TRBJ2-3; TRBD1, the table's D call, lacks a check against the DNA. TRBV21-1 is shown as a pseudogene. There are 14 residues in the CDR3. The CDR3 protein is CATTQGAPTDTQYF. DNA for the CDR3: TGTGCCACCACCCAGGGGGCGCCGACAGATACGCAGTATTTT.

This chain connects TRBV4-1 to TRBJ1-2; D remains ambiguous. V lost 0 bases and J lost 4, with 18 bases in between. This CDR3 is built from 17 residues. The V gene's germline CDR1 is MGHRA and CDR2 YSYEKL. CDR3: CASSQDHGMDSSYGYTF. In nucleotides, the CDR3 is TGCGCCAGCAGCCAAGACCACGGGATGGACTCGTCCTATGGCTACACCTTC.

The chain couples TRBV29-1 to TRBJ2-7; tentative D call: TRBD1 (5 bases). The CDR3 has 14 residues. The V and J ends lost 7 bases and 0 bases respectively, with 16 bases between them. CDR1 and CDR2 from the germline V gene are SQVTM and ANQGSEA. The CDR3 loop is CSASTTVDSYEQYF. The CDR3 coding sequence is TGCAGCGCCTCGACGACAGTTGACTCCTACGAGCAGTACTTC.

The gene calls are TRBV5-6 and TRBJ2-5; 8 bases match TRBD1. V dropped 2 bases and J dropped 4; count of bases not matched to a gene: 4. The CDR3 extends over 14 amino acids. CDR1 SGHDT and CDR2 YYEEEE come from the germline V gene. CDR3 amino acids: CASSLNGQGETQYF. CDR3 bases: TGTGCCAGCAGCTTAAACGGACAGGGAGAGACCCAGTACTTC.

J is TRBJ1-2 and V is TRBV7-6, with TRBD1 matching 10 bases. The CDR3 totals 16 residues. The ends lost 5 bases at V and 3 bases at J; junction bases unmatched: 9. Germline V gene sequence: CDR1 SGHVS, CDR2 FNYEAQ. The CDR3 loop reads CASSPKTGGTYYGYTF. Here the CDR3 DNA reads TGTGCCAGCAGCCCGAAGACAGGGGGCACTTACTATGGCTACACCTTC.

V gene TRBV2 combines with J gene TRBJ2-3; TRBD2 matches 7 bases. Germline lookup yields CDR1 SNHLY and CDR2 FYNNEI. The CDR3 loop spans 15 amino acids. The junction had 6 bases not matched to a gene; V was cut back by 6 bases and J by 0 bases. CDR3 residues: CASRKGLTSTDTQYF. CDR3 sequence (DNA): TGTGCCAGCAGAAAGGGACTAACTAGCACAGATACGCAGTATTTT.

This chain uses TRBV2 with TRBJ1-2; D remains unclear. CDR1 SNHLY and CDR2 FYNNEI come from the germline V gene. V was cut by 4 bases and J by 6 bases, with 15 bases left in between. The CDR3 sequence is 14 residues long. The CDR3 reads CASSVPQKIDGYTF. DNA of the CDR3: TGTGCCAGCAGTGTCCCACAGAAAATCGATGGCTACACCTTC.

The V and J genes are TRBV9 and TRBJ1-1, with D hard to call. Germline V gene sequence: CDR1 SGDLS, CDR2 YYNGEE. This CDR3 region has 13 residues. Trimming pared 0 bases from V and 6 bases from J, leaving 9 bases between. The CDR3 is CASSVDGSAEAFF. DNA of the CDR3: TGTGCCAGCAGCGTAGACGGGTCGGCTGAAGCTTTCTTT.

The chain combines TRBV9 with TRBJ2-1; 13 nucleotides align to TRBD2. V trimming: 0 bases; J trimming: 9 bases; junction bases outside the gene matches: 6. Germline CDR1 is SGDLS and CDR2 is YYNGEE. This CDR3 spans 16 amino acids. This CDR3 is CASSVGGTSGAGEQFF. The DNA of the CDR3 is TGTGCCAGCAGCGTAGGGGGGACTAGCGGGGCAGGTGAGCAGTTCTTC.

The chain has TRBV6-1 and TRBJ1-2; 7 bases map to TRBD1. V shed 10 bases and J 5 bases; nucleotides not matched to a gene: 10. The CDR3 extends over 13 amino acids. Germline V lookup: CDR1 MNHNS, CDR2 SASEGT. CDR3: CATMGRQGYGYTF. The DNA for the CDR3 is TGTGCCACTATGGGGAGACAGGGTTATGGCTACACCTTC.

The rearrangement uses TRBV6-5 and TRBJ2-7; D perhaps matches TRBD1 (6 bases). Per the germline V gene, CDR1 is MNHEY and CDR2 is SVGAGI. Trimming pared 8 bases from V and 4 bases from J, leaving 9 bases between. This CDR3 region has 11 residues. CDR3: CASFRGYEQYF. The CDR3 region has the DNA TGTGCCAGCTTTAGGGGGTACGAGCAGTACTTC.

For the CDR3, the DNA is TGTGCCAGCAGCTTAGATCGAATGGGGAGCTCTGGAAACACCATATATTTT. It yields the protein CASSLDRMGSSGNTIYF. This chain joins TRBV11-2 and TRBJ1-3; D gene ambiguous. This CDR3 region has 17 residues. V was clipped by 0 bases and J by 0 bases, with 12 bases between them. Germline CDR1 reads SGHAT; CDR2 reads FQNNGV.

J is TRBJ2-5 and V is TRBV5-6, with 12 bases fitting TRBD2. The DNA end is more similar to TRBJ2-7, so the J call may be wrong. The CDR3 is 16 residues long. Germline V gives CDR1 SGHDT, CDR2 YYEEEE. The CDR3 region is CASSLGLAGDSYEQYF. As DNA, the CDR3 is TGTGCCAGCAGCTTGGGACTAGCGGGGGACTCCTACGAGCAGTACTTC.

The chain links TRBV18 to TRBJ1-2; 10 positions agree with TRBD1. The V gene end was trimmed by 3 bases and the J gene end by 8 bases; junction bases not matched to a gene: 9. Germline-derived CDR1 and CDR2 are KGHSH and LQKENI. The CDR3 spans 15 residues. CDR3 in amino acids: CASSPSRQGAKGYTF. The CDR3 DNA follows: TGTGCCAGCTCACCTTCCCGACAGGGGGCAAAGGGCTACACCTTC.

The chain couples TRBV19 to TRBJ2-3; TRBD1 might be the D (5 bases). Germline CDR1 LNHDA, CDR2 SQIVND (reference sequence). The CDR3 sequence is 14 residues long. V was cut by 1 base and J by 1 base, with 6 bases left in between. The CDR3 coding sequence is TGTGCCAGTAGTATAGGCAGGGGCACAGATACGCAGTATTTT. Its translation: CASSIGRGTDTQYF.

The rearrangement links TRBV5-4 to TRBJ1-2, with D uncertain. The CDR3 consists of 12 residues. The germline V gene has CDR1 SGHNT and CDR2 YYREEE (reference sequence). V was pared by 3 bases and J by 4 bases, with 7 bases between. CDR3 coding DNA: TGTGCCAGCAGCTCCATCATCTATGGCTACACCTTC. This codes for CASSSIIYGYTF. Together with reference TRBV5-4 and TRBJ1-2, the CDR3 gives the full variable domain: ETGVTQSPTHLIKTRGQQVTLRCSSQSGHNTVSWYQQALGQGPQFIFQYYREEENGRGNFPPRFSGLQFPNYSSELNVNALELDDSALYLCASSSIIYGYTFGSGTRLTVV.

J is TRBJ2-6 and V is TRBV30; 11 positions match TRBD2. The CDR3 contains 18 residues. CDR1 GTSNPN and CDR2 SVGIG come from the germline V gene (reference sequence). Trimming at V came to 4 bases and at J to 2 bases, leaving 10 bases not matched to a gene. CDR3 region: CAWTPTSGGTAGANVLTF. In nucleotides, the CDR3 is TGTGCCTGGACCCCAACTAGCGGGGGAACAGCTGGGGCCAACGTCCTGACTTTC.

The rearrangement joins TRBV7-3 to TRBJ2-3, with 10 bases matching TRBD2. V was pared by 3 bases and J by 6 bases, with 6 bases of the junction left unmatched. The germline gives CDR1 SGHTA, CDR2 FQGTGA. CDR3 length: 15 residues. The CDR3 protein is CASSLTAGGRDTQYF. As DNA, the CDR3 is TGTGCCAGCAGCTTGACAGCGGGGGGGCGCGATACGCAGTATTTT. The variable domain in full, completed from reference TRBV7-3 and TRBJ2-3, reads GAGVSQTPSNKVTEKGKYVELRCDPISGHTALYWYRQSLGQGPEFLIYFQGTGAADDSGLPNDRFFAVRPEGSVSTLKIQRTERGDSAVYLCASSLTAGGRDTQYFGPGTRLTVL.

The V gene is TRBV11-1, the J gene TRBJ2-3, with 13 bases lining up with TRBD2. The CDR3 extends over 16 amino acids. J gave up 4 bases and V 5 bases, and 6 bases lay outside the gene matches. CDR1 is SGHAT and CDR2 is FQDESV in the germline V gene (reference sequence). CDR3 loop: CASSPRTSGGSDTQYF. CDR3 coding DNA: TGTGCCAGCAGCCCACGGACTAGCGGGGGCTCAGATACGCAGTATTTT.

This chain links TRBV2 with TRBJ1-5; a weak D match, TRBD1 (5 bases). The ends were cut back, 6 bases at V and 2 bases at J, with 11 bases in the middle. CDR3 length equals 14 residues. Germline CDR1 and CDR2: SNHLY and FYNNEI. CDR3 DNA: TGTGCCAGCAGGGGGCCGAGTGGCAATCAGCCCCAGCATTTT. Translated: CASRGPSGNQPQHF. Full variable domain (remainder filled in from reference TRBV2 and TRBJ1-5): EPEVTQTPSHQVTQMGQEVILRCVPISNHLYFYWYRQILGQKVEFLVSFYNNEISEKSEIFDDQFSVERPDGSNFTLKIRSTKLEDSAMYFCASRGPSGNQPQHFGDGTRLSIL.